Below are 20 T cell receptor beta chains sequenced from a single sample in a study of blood T cell repertoires in COVID-19. Clones were read by immunoSEQ multiplex PCR, and TCRdb kept only the in-frame ones, dropping some. The sample lists 200,000 or so clones, about 88% occurring once. Specimen: peripheral blood. These receptors originate from a man aged 50 to 59 with COVID-19, enrolled during active disease.

The chain couples TRBV11-2 to TRBJ2-7; TRBD2 matches at 8 bases. This CDR3 has 16 amino acids. CDR1 is SGHAT and CDR2 is FQNNGV in the germline V gene. With 4 bases clipped from V and 1 base from J, the junction kept 9 bases outside the gene matches. In DNA, the CDR3 is TGTGCCAGCAGCTCACCGGAAGGACTAGCTTCCTACGAGCAGTACTTC. Translation: CASSSPEGLASYEQYF. Together with reference TRBV11-2 and TRBJ2-7, the CDR3 gives the full variable domain: EAGVAQSPRYKIIEKRQSVAFWCNPISGHATLYWYQQILGQGPKLLIQFQNNGVVDDSQLPKDRFSAERLKGVDSTLKIQPAKLEDSAVYLCASSSPEGLASYEQYFGPGTRLTVT.

This clone occurred once. The chain has TRBV27 and TRBJ1-5; perhaps TRBD1 as D (5 bases). The CDR3 extends over 13 amino acids. Looked up from germline, CDR1 is MNHEY and CDR2 is SMNVEV (reference sequence). The V end was cut by 5 bases, the J end by 8 bases, with 13 bases between. The CDR3 loop is CASSARGGEPQHF. CDR3 DNA sequence: TGTGCCAGCAGTGCCCGGGGGGGTGAGCCCCAGCATTTT.

The chain couples TRBV7-9 to TRBJ1-5; maybe TRBD1 (5 bases). Germline V gene lookup returns CDR1 SEHNR and CDR2 FQNEAQ (reference sequence). V lost 1 base, J lost 9 bases, and 10 bases lay in between. The CDR3 sequence is 13 residues long. CDR3 coding DNA: TGTGCCAGCAGCTTAGAAGACGGGGGGCCCCAGCATTTT. Its protein is CASSLEDGGPQHF.

The V call is TRBV5-6, the J call TRBJ2-2, with D possibly TRBD1 on 5 matching bases. CDR1 and CDR2 from the germline V gene are SGHDT and YYEEEE. Trimming cost V 4 bases and J 1 base, with 8 bases left between them. The CDR3 sequence is 14 residues long. CDR3 residues: CASSPGQNTGELFF. In nucleotides, the CDR3 is TGTGCCAGCAGCCCAGGACAGAACACCGGGGAGCTGTTTTTT. The full variable domain, with the rest looked up from reference TRBV5-6 and TRBJ2-2, is DAGVTQSPTHLIKTRGQQVTLRCSPKSGHDTVSWYQQALGQGPQFIFQYYEEEERQRGNFPDRFSGHQFPNYSSELNVNALLLGDSALYLCASSPGQNTGELFFGEGSRLTVL.

V is TRBV27 and J is TRBJ1-2; TRBD1 might be the D (6 bases). This CDR3 contains 13 residues. The germline V gene has CDR1 MNHEY and CDR2 SMNVEV (reference sequence). The ends were cut back, 5 bases at V and 1 base at J, with 8 bases in the middle. The CDR3 sequence is CASSGQNNYGYTF. The DNA for the CDR3 is TGTGCCAGCAGTGGACAGAATAACTATGGCTACACCTTC.

The V gene is TRBV15, the J gene TRBJ2-3; weak D call: TRBD2 (6 bases). Germline assignment: CDR1 LNHNV and CDR2 YYDKDF (reference sequence). Trimming pared 3 bases from V and 2 bases from J, leaving 12 bases between. The CDR3 covers 15 residues. This chain's CDR3 is CATSSEGGVTDTQYF. DNA for the CDR3: TGTGCCACCAGCAGTGAAGGAGGGGTCACAGATACGCAGTATTTT.

The genes are TRBV9 and TRBJ2-7; 8 nucleotides line up with TRBD2. Germline values: CDR1 SGDLS, CDR2 YYNGEE. The CDR3 totals 15 residues. V trimming: 1 base; J trimming: 3 bases; junction bases outside the gene matches: 6. The CDR3 is CASSVTAGGNYEQYF. CDR3 in DNA: TGTGCCAGCAGCGTAACCGCGGGAGGAAACTACGAGCAGTACTTC.

The chain has TRBV18 and TRBJ2-7; D call uncertain. V lost 0 bases and J 7 bases, leaving 7 bases between the germline ends. Germline lookup yields CDR1 KGHSH and CDR2 LQKENI. The CDR3 is 12 amino acids. In nucleotides, the CDR3 is TGTGCCAGCTCACCACCGACCGGGGAGCAGTACTTC. Translation gives CASSPPTGEQYF.

For this clone: Other DNA sequences in the same sample also yield this CDR3. The V and J genes are TRBV19 and TRBJ2-7; D possibly corresponds to TRBD1 (6 bases). Germline V lookup: CDR1 LNHDA, CDR2 SQIVND (reference sequence). The CDR3 extends over 13 amino acids. The V gene lost 3 bases and the J gene lost 7 bases, with 13 bases spanning the gap. CDR3 sequence: CASSIQGSGEQYF. CDR3 bases: TGTGCCAGTAGTATCCAGGGGTCGGGGGAGCAGTACTTC.

This chain uses TRBV5-1 with TRBJ2-5; TRBD2 is a possible D gene (6 bases). In germline, CDR1 is SGHRS, CDR2 YFSETQ. The CDR3 consists of 14 residues. V was shortened by 0 bases and J by 2 bases, with 8 bases between the two germline ends. CDR3 DNA sequence: TGCGCCAGCAGCTTGGGGACTACGCAAGAGACCCAGTACTTC. Translation gives CASSLGTTQETQYF.

This chain uses TRBV7-9 with TRBJ2-7; 8 positions match TRBD1. This CDR3 contains 15 residues. Germline CDR1 is SEHNR and CDR2 is FQNEAQ (reference sequence). Trimming at V came to 5 bases and at J to 0 bases, leaving 6 bases not matched to a gene. DNA for the CDR3: TGTGCCAGCAGCACCGGACAGGGCCTCTCCTACGAGCAGTACTTC. Amino acid sequence: CASSTGQGLSYEQYF.

Points on this clone: This specimen includes other DNA sequences encoding the same CDR3. In DNA, the CDR3 is TGTGCCAGCAGCCCTATACAGGGGACGGGTGAACAGTTCTTC. It yields the protein CASSPIQGTGEQFF. The V call is TRBV5-4, the J call TRBJ2-1; 7 nucleotides match TRBD1. The trim removed 4 bases at V and 13 bases at J, leaving 14 bases unmatched. The germline V gene has CDR1 SGHNT and CDR2 YYREEE (reference sequence). This CDR3 contains 14 residues.

The V gene is TRBV6-5, the J gene TRBJ1-5; maybe TRBD1 (6 bases). The V gene's germline CDR1 is MNHEY and CDR2 SVGAGI. The CDR3 totals 15 residues. Trimming stripped 9 bases from V and 0 bases from J, with 15 bases between. Here the CDR3 reads CASKTGRYSNQPQHF. The CDR3, as DNA: TGTGCCAGTAAAACAGGGCGCTATAGCAATCAGCCCCAGCATTTT.

Only a few counts were recorded for this clone. The chain recombines TRBV6-5 with TRBJ2-2, with 10 nucleotides matching TRBD1. This CDR3 spans 16 amino acids. From germline, CDR1 is MNHEY and CDR2 SVGAGI. V trimming: 4 bases; J trimming: 5 bases; junction bases outside the gene matches: 7. In nucleotides, the CDR3 is TGTGCCAGCAGTTCGACAGGGGGCGCCGTGACCGGGGAGCTGTTTTTT. It specifies CASSSTGGAVTGELFF.

This clone was recorded a few times. CDR3 loop: CASSHRWDYRYNEQFF. In DNA, the CDR3 is TGCGCCAGCAGCCACCGCTGGGACTACCGATACAATGAGCAGTTCTTC. The rearrangement uses TRBV4-1 and TRBJ2-1; TRBD2 agrees at 7 bases. V shed 3 bases and J 4 bases; nucleotides not matched to a gene: 9. The CDR3 runs 16 residues. Germline V lookup: CDR1 MGHRA, CDR2 YSYEKL.

The chain has TRBV7-9 and TRBJ2-5; 7 bases fit TRBD1. The V segment lost 4 bases and the J segment 0 bases; nucleotides outside the gene matches: 11. The CDR3 extends over 17 amino acids. The germline gives CDR1 SEHNR, CDR2 FQNEAQ (reference sequence). CDR3 nucleotides: TGTGCCAGCAGCTCCCAAAGTCAGGGGGTGTACCAAGAGACCCAGTACTTC. This codes for CASSSQSQGVYQETQYF.

The rearrangement links TRBV2 to TRBJ2-4; TRBD2 aligns across 7 bases. The CDR3 spans 14 residues. The V segment lost 6 bases and the J segment 5 bases; nucleotides outside the gene matches: 7. The germline CDR1 and CDR2 sequences are SNHLY and FYNNEI. In DNA form, the CDR3 reads TGTGCCAGCAGATCAGCGGGATGGGAAAACATTCAGTACTTC. Protein product: CASRSAGWENIQYF.

The gene calls are TRBV11-2 and TRBJ1-2, with TRBD1 identical over 8 bases. The CDR3 has 13 amino acids. V trimming: 6 bases; J trimming: 8 bases; junction bases outside the gene matches: 8. Germline values: CDR1 SGHAT, CDR2 FQNNGV. The CDR3 DNA reads as TGTGCCAGCAGTATACAGGGGGTCGGGGGCTACACCTTC. This gives the protein CASSIQGVGGYTF.

The V call is TRBV25-1, the J call TRBJ2-7, with TRBD2 identical over 10 bases. The V gene end was trimmed by 8 bases and the J gene end by 4 bases; junction bases not matched to a gene: 2. CDR1 and CDR2 (germline): MGHDK, SYGVNS. The CDR3 is 12 amino acids. Written as DNA, the CDR3 is TGTGCCAGCCGGACTAGCGGTTACGAGCAGTACTTC. It translates to CASRTSGYEQYF.

This clone was seen just once. V usage is TRBV5-1 and J usage is TRBJ2-7; TRBD2 matches 9 bases. The CDR3 is made up of 15 amino acids. Trimming cost V 0 bases and J 6 bases; bases outside gene matches: 7. CDR1 and CDR2 from the germline V gene are SGHRS and YFSETQ. CDR3 protein: CASSLGAGGPREQYF. The CDR3 DNA sequence: TGCGCCAGCAGCTTGGGTGCGGGAGGGCCTCGCGAGCAGTACTTC.